A selection of T cell receptor beta chains follows, all from one sample in a study of CD8+ T cells in alopecia areata. Profiling relied on immunoSEQ multiplex PCR, and the TCRdb table lists in-frame clones only, not all of them. This sample yields some 170,000 clones, of which around three fifths are seen a single time; roughly 15% belongs to the top ten. The specimen comprised CD4+ T cells sorted from blood, sampled at week 0. The receptors originated from a human donor with alopecia areata. CDR3s include the opening cysteine and the closing phenylalanine or tryptophan. The order of the fields is V gene, CDR3 length, clone size, D gene, J gene, CDR3 protein, CDR3 DNA. A D gene is named only where the DNA matches it firmly. Rows may omit the clone size; those that give it use once, few, many or a size class.

TRBV5-1	16	-	TRBD2	TRBJ2-5	CASSVFPSGGAETQYF	TGCGCCAGCAGCGTGTTCCCCAGCGGGGGGGCGGAGACCCAGTACTTC
TRBV5-1	17	-	-	TRBJ2-5	CASSSSMGRQPQETQYF	TGCGCCAGCAGCTCATCAATGGGGCGGCAGCCCCAAGAGACCCAGTACTTC
TRBV9	15	-	-	TRBJ1-1	CASSLRRIGATEAFF	TGTGCCAGCAGCTTAAGACGCATTGGGGCTACTGAAGCTTTCTTT
TRBV30	12	-	-	TRBJ2-7	CAWSPGTYEQYF	TGTGCCTGGAGTCCAGGGACTTACGAGCAGTACTTC
TRBV5-1	16	-	-	TRBJ1-2	CASSPNVAGSVNGYTF	TGCGCCAGCAGCCCGAATGTGGCAGGATCGGTAAATGGCTACACCTTC
TRBV20-1	11	-	TRBD1	TRBJ1-2	CSLGQKYGYTF	TGCAGCTTGGGACAGAAATATGGCTACACCTTC
TRBV15	14	-	-	TRBJ1-3	CATSRDPAQPTIYF	TGTGCCACCAGCAGAGATCCGGCGCAGCCCACCATATATTTT
TRBV9	13	-	TRBD1	TRBJ2-5	CASSETGVETQYF	TGTGCCAGCAGCGAAACAGGGGTTGAGACCCAGTACTTC
TRBV25-1	14	-	-	TRBJ2-7	CASSETGLLNEQYF	TGTGCCAGCAGTGAGACAGGCCTCCTGAACGAGCAGTACTTC
TRBV29-1	13	few	TRBD1	TRBJ2-7	CSASWTGLGEQYF	TGCAGCGCCTCCTGGACAGGGCTAGGGGAGCAGTACTTC
TRBV29-1	13	-	-	TRBJ2-5	CSVPMEVEETQYF	TGCAGCGTTCCTATGGAGGTTGAGGAGACCCAGTACTTC
TRBV9	16	-	TRBD1	TRBJ1-6	CASSTSGTGKDSPLHF	TGTGCCAGCAGCACCTCCGGGACAGGGAAGGATTCACCCCTCCACTTT
TRBV6-6	13	-	-	TRBJ1-2	CASSYRRGDGYTF	TGTGCCAGCAGTTACAGGAGGGGCGATGGCTACACCTTC
TRBV7-9	14	once	TRBD1	TRBJ1-2	CASSFRGDSWGYTF	TGTGCCAGCAGCTTCCGCGGGGACAGCTGGGGCTACACCTTC
TRBV7-9	14	-	-	TRBJ2-2	CASSLAAFVGELFF	TGTGCCAGCAGCTTAGCGGCGTTCGTCGGGGAGCTGTTTTTT
TRBV6-1	13	-	-	TRBJ1-5	CASSDDGNQPQHF	TGTGCCAGCAGTGACGACGGCAATCAGCCCCAGCATTTT
TRBV14	15	-	-	TRBJ2-2	CASSQLGAVTGELFF	TGTGCCAGCAGCCAGCTGGGGGCGGTCACCGGGGAGCTGTTTTTT
TRBV4-2	13	few	-	TRBJ1-5	CASSQGGHQPQHF	TGTGCCAGCAGCCAAGGGGGCCACCAGCCCCAGCATTTT
TRBV29-1	14	few	TRBD1	TRBJ1-5	CSVRTGSGYQPQHF	TGCAGCGTTCGGACAGGGAGTGGATATCAGCCCCAGCATTTT
TRBV30	15	-	TRBD1	TRBJ1-4	CAWSVKQGEREKLFF	TGTGCCTGGAGTGTAAAACAGGGGGAAAGGGAAAAACTGTTTTTT
TRBV14	15	few	-	TRBJ2-2	CASSPLGPVTGELFF	TGTGCCAGCAGCCCCCTGGGGCCTGTCACCGGGGAGCTGTTTTTT
TRBV11-3	13	-	-	TRBJ2-3	CASSFVWRDTQYF	TGTGCCAGCAGCTTTGTGTGGCGAGATACGCAGTATTTT
TRBV9	13	-	-	TRBJ2-1	CASSIQAGREQFF	TGTGCCAGCAGCATACAAGCAGGGCGGGAGCAGTTCTTC
TRBV4-2	13	-	TRBD1	TRBJ1-1	CASSHLGQQEAFF	TGTGCCAGCAGCCATTTGGGACAGCAAGAAGCTTTCTTT
TRBV6-6	11	-	-	TRBJ2-5	CASSTQETQYF	TGTGCCAGCAGTACACAAGAGACCCAGTACTTC
TRBV19	13	-	-	TRBJ2-3	CASSQGKRDTQYF	TGTGCCAGTAGCCAGGGGAAAAGGGATACGCAGTATTTT
TRBV9	14	-	-	TRBJ1-1	CASSHTQGNAEAFF	TGTGCCAGCAGCCACACCCAGGGGAACGCTGAAGCTTTCTTT
TRBV6-5	14	few	TRBD1	TRBJ2-7	CASSYSRGLGEQYF	TGTGCCAGCAGTTACTCGAGGGGGCTGGGCGAGCAGTACTTC
TRBV30	13	-	-	TRBJ1-2	CAWSPLTNYGYTF	TGTGCCTGGAGTCCTCTGACTAACTATGGCTACACCTTC
TRBV30	13	few	TRBD1	TRBJ1-2	CAWAGQENYGYTF	TGTGCCTGGGCTGGACAGGAAAACTATGGCTACACCTTC
TRBV4-2	17	many	TRBD2	TRBJ2-5	CASSQGTSGGASETQYF	TGTGCCAGCAGCCAAGGGACTAGCGGGGGGGCTTCCGAGACCCAGTACTTC